The 25 T cell receptor beta chains listed next were all sequenced from one sample in a study of cytomegalovirus exposure and HLA in healthy donors. Sequencing used immunoSEQ multiplex PCR; TCRdb keeps in-frame clones, though not all of them. The data contain fewer than 200,000 clones, about 90% of them seen just once; the ten biggest clones take up more than 2.5%. Specimen: PBMCs. Receptor source: a young woman in good health and CMV-seropositive.

This rearrangement joins TRBV2 to TRBJ1-2; D may be TRBD1 (6 bases). Germline V gives CDR1 SNHLY, CDR2 FYNNEI. The V gene lost 4 bases and the J gene lost 2 bases, with 20 bases spanning the gap. The CDR3 covers 17 residues. The CDR3 region is CASSVVRQDRENYGYTF. The CDR3 DNA is TGTGCCAGCAGTGTAGTTAGGCAGGACAGAGAGAACTATGGCTACACCTTC.

V and J are TRBV28 and TRBJ2-7; 9 bases agree with TRBD2. The CDR3 contains 15 residues. With 7 bases clipped from V and 0 bases from J, the junction kept 7 bases outside the gene matches. Germline CDR1 and CDR2: MDHEN and SYDVKM. This CDR3 is CASTKPGLASYEQYF. The CDR3 nucleotides are TGTGCCAGCACAAAACCGGGACTAGCCTCCTACGAGCAGTACTTC.

Remarks on this clone: The sample carries other DNA sequences with the same CDR3. The gene calls are TRBV4-3 and TRBJ2-3; 10 nucleotides agree with TRBD2. Germline CDR1 reads LGHNA; CDR2 reads YSLEER. The CDR3 runs 18 residues. The trim removed 0 bases at V and 1 base at J, leaving 7 bases unmatched. CDR3: CASSQDNPLAGGTDTQYF. CDR3 nucleotides: TGCGCCAGCAGCCAAGATAACCCCCTAGCGGGAGGCACAGATACGCAGTATTTT.

The V gene is TRBV7-8, the J gene TRBJ2-6; no definite D call. The CDR3 length is 19 residues. Germline V lookup: CDR1 SGHVS, CDR2 FQNEAQ. V dropped 4 bases and J dropped 0 bases, with 19 bases sitting between them. CDR3 sequence: CASSYSGLQRLSGANVLTF. The DNA of the CDR3 is TGTGCCAGCAGCTATTCAGGTCTCCAAAGGCTCTCTGGGGCCAACGTCCTGACTTTC.

The chain is built from TRBV7-8 and TRBJ1-2; 8 bases are shared with TRBD1. This CDR3 is 16 amino acids long. V lost 5 bases, J lost 3 bases, and 11 bases stayed unmatched. Looked up from germline, CDR1 is SGHVS and CDR2 is FQNEAQ. The CDR3 loop reads CASSQRQGPSYYGYTF. The CDR3 DNA reads as TGTGCCAGCAGCCAGAGACAGGGGCCGTCTTACTATGGCTACACCTTC.

The chain is built from TRBV7-2 and TRBJ2-2; 7 bases line up with TRBD1. Germline loops: CDR1 SGHTA, CDR2 FQGNSA. Trimming cost V 6 bases and J 8 bases; bases outside gene matches: 6. The CDR3 covers 13 residues. The CDR3 reads CASSGTALGELFF. CDR3 nucleotide sequence: TGTGCCAGCAGTGGGACAGCCCTTGGGGAGCTGTTTTTT.

The gene calls are TRBV7-9 and TRBJ2-7; TRBD2 matches 7 bases. The J segment lost 3 bases and the V segment lost 3 bases, leaving 8 bases of the junction unmatched. The germline CDR1 and CDR2 sequences are SEHNR and FQNEAQ (reference sequence). The CDR3 is 15 residues long. CDR3 amino acids: CASSFFPGGYYEQYF. The CDR3 nucleotides read TGTGCCAGCAGCTTTTTCCCGGGGGGATACTACGAGCAGTACTTC.

The chain links TRBV27 to TRBJ1-1; D unclear. The CDR3 is 16 residues long. V dropped 1 base and J dropped 1 base, with 13 bases sitting between them. Germline V gene data show CDR1 as MNHEY and CDR2 as SMNVEV (reference sequence). CDR3 DNA: TGTGCCAGCAGTTTATTTGGTGGCAGAAAGAACACTGAAGCTTTCTTT. This encodes CASSLFGGRKNTEAFF.

This chain uses TRBV28 with TRBJ1-5; the D is unclear. Germline V gives CDR1 MDHEN, CDR2 SYDVKM. V dropped 5 bases and J dropped 1 base, with 15 bases sitting between them. The CDR3 has 16 amino acids. CDR3 sequence (DNA): TGTGCCAGCAGTAGGGAAGCTAAGCGGAGCAATCAGCCCCAGCATTTT. It translates to CASSREAKRSNQPQHF.

V usage is TRBV4-1 and J usage is TRBJ2-5; 8 bases are shared with TRBD2. Germline V gene lookup returns CDR1 MGHRA and CDR2 YSYEKL. The CDR3 loop spans 16 amino acids. Trimming at V came to 6 bases and at J to 0 bases, leaving 9 bases not matched to a gene. The CDR3 region has the DNA TGCGCCAGCAGGAAGGGAGGCGGGGGGAACCAAGAGACCCAGTACTTC. This sequence encodes CASRKGGGGNQETQYF.

This sequence joins TRBV4-1 and TRBJ1-6, with 7 nucleotides matching TRBD1. V dropped 1 base and J dropped 6; count of bases not matched to a gene: 12. The CDR3 has 18 amino acids. Germline lookup yields CDR1 MGHRA and CDR2 YSYEKL. CDR3 amino acids: CASSQVPSGTVPNSPLHF. CDR3 nucleotide sequence: TGCGCCAGCAGCCAAGTTCCCTCCGGGACAGTCCCTAATTCACCCCTCCACTTT.

J is TRBJ1-6 and V is TRBV23-1, with 7 bases fitting TRBD1. TRBV23-1 is treated as an ORF (open reading frame) with a function not yet certain. V shed 0 bases and J 4 bases; nucleotides not matched to a gene: 3. The CDR3 length is 16 residues. CDR3 sequence (DNA): TGCGCCAGCAGTCAATCCGGGGACAGTTATAATTCACCCCTCCACTTT. It encodes CASSQSGDSYNSPLHF.

V usage is TRBV30 and J usage is TRBJ1-6; 9 bases align to TRBD1. This CDR3 has 16 amino acids. After removal of 0 bases from V and 9 bases from J, the junction contained 9 bases not matched to a gene. Germline CDR1 is GTSNPN and CDR2 is SVGIG (reference sequence). CDR3 DNA sequence: TGTGCCTGGAGTGTAGAGGGGACAGGGATGGGTTCACCCCTCCACTTT. This codes for CAWSVEGTGMGSPLHF.

V is TRBV5-1 and J is TRBJ1-1; 7 bases fit TRBD1. V lost 4 bases to trimming and J lost 4 bases; unmatched junction nucleotides: 10. CDR3 length: 15 residues. The germline V gene encodes CDR1 SGHRS and CDR2 YFSETQ. Here the CDR3 DNA reads TGCGCCAGCAGCGGTTTACAGGGGAGCTTCACTGAAGCTTTCTTT. As protein: CASSGLQGSFTEAFF.

The rearrangement uses TRBV4-3 and TRBJ2-3; TRBD2 matches at 8 bases. CDR1 and CDR2 (germline): LGHNA, YSLEER. The CDR3 loop spans 16 amino acids. Trimming removed 2 bases from V and 5 bases from J; junction bases left unmatched: 9. In DNA form, the CDR3 reads TGCGCCAGCAGCCAAACAACCGGGAGGGCCAGAGATACGCAGTATTTT. Translating gives CASSQTTGRARDTQYF.

The chain joins TRBV19 to TRBJ1-5, with D hard to call. V lost 5 bases and J lost 5, with 7 bases in between. Germline CDR1 LNHDA, CDR2 SQIVND (reference sequence). The length of the CDR3 is 12 residues. CDR3 in DNA: TGTGCCAGTAGTTGGAGGGATCAGCCCCAGCATTTT. It encodes CASSWRDQPQHF.

V and J are TRBV5-4 and TRBJ2-5; TRBD2 agrees at 13 bases. This CDR3 has 15 amino acids. With 3 bases clipped from V and 4 bases from J, the junction kept 3 bases outside the gene matches. Per germline, CDR1 SGHNT and CDR2 YYREEE (reference sequence). CDR3 protein: CASSSRTSGGETQYF. The CDR3 region has the DNA TGTGCCAGCAGCTCAAGGACTAGCGGGGGAGAGACCCAGTACTTC.

V usage is TRBV6-1 and J usage is TRBJ2-1; 12 bases are a match to TRBD1. Germline V lookup: CDR1 MNHNS, CDR2 SASEGT. This CDR3 is 14 amino acids long. The V and J ends lost 8 bases and 5 bases, in that order; junction bases with no gene match: 4. CDR3 in DNA: TGTGCCAGCGGGTGGGACAGGGGGCACAATGAGCAGTTCTTC. It specifies CASGWDRGHNEQFF.

This clone is a singleton in its sample. V gene TRBV7-6 combines with J gene TRBJ1-6, with TRBD1 matching over 9 bases. With V trimmed by 4 bases and J by 9 bases, 4 bases remained unmatched. From germline, CDR1 is SGHVS and CDR2 FNYEAQ. The CDR3 consists of 14 residues. The CDR3 bases are TGTGCCAGCAGCTACCGGACAGGGGTTTCACCCCTCCACTTT. It is translated as CASSYRTGVSPLHF.

The rearrangement uses TRBV6-6 and TRBJ2-7; TRBD1 might be the D (5 bases). In germline, CDR1 is MNHNY, CDR2 SVGAGI (reference sequence). Trimming cost V 5 bases and J 7 bases, with 9 bases left between them. The CDR3 spans 11 residues. CDR3 DNA sequence: TGTGCCAGCAGTAAGGGGTGGGAGCAGTACTTC. This gives the protein CASSKGWEQYF.

This clone has a single count. The chain employs TRBV15 and TRBJ2-3, with D unresolved. V lost 3 bases and J 10 bases, leaving 11 bases between the germline ends. Germline V gene sequence: CDR1 LNHNV, CDR2 YYDKDF (reference sequence). There are 12 residues in the CDR3. The CDR3 DNA reads TGTGCCACCAGCAGCCCCTCTGGCTCGCAGTATTTT. Amino acids: CATSSPSGSQYF.

The chain has TRBV19 and TRBJ1-5; TRBD1 is a possible D gene (6 bases). V was cut by 6 bases and J by 9 bases, with 15 bases left in between. The CDR3 runs to 13 residues. Germline CDR1 is LNHDA and CDR2 is SQIVND (reference sequence). The CDR3 reads CASSPQGRSPQHF. The CDR3 DNA sequence: TGTGCCAGTAGCCCACAGGGAAGGTCGCCCCAGCATTTT.

The V and J genes are TRBV4-2 and TRBJ2-3; D unclear. The CDR3 is made up of 14 amino acids. The V end lost 0 bases, the J end lost 6 bases, and 10 bases lay between the germline ends. Germline V gene lookup returns CDR1 LGHNA and CDR2 YNFKEQ. Written as DNA, the CDR3 is TGTGCCAGCAGCCAAGATTTTCGCGCTGATACGCAGTATTTT. This encodes CASSQDFRADTQYF.

V gene TRBV27 combines with J gene TRBJ1-3, with 7 bases that match TRBD1. V was pared by 10 bases and J by 5 bases, with 8 bases of the junction left unmatched. Per germline, CDR1 MNHEY and CDR2 SMNVEV (reference sequence). This CDR3 has 13 residues. The DNA for the CDR3 is TGTGCCAAACGACCGGACAGGAGAAACACCATATATTTT. Translated: CAKRPDRRNTIYF.

V is TRBV7-9 and J is TRBJ1-3; maybe TRBD1 (5 bases). Trimming cost V 11 bases and J 1 base, with 18 bases left between them. Germline V CDR1 and CDR2: SEHNR, FQNEAQ (reference sequence). The length of the CDR3 is 15 residues. CDR3 protein: CALSGAGRSGNTIYF. The CDR3, as DNA: TGTGCCCTCTCTGGGGCAGGAAGGTCTGGAAACACCATATATTTT.